Following are 28 T cell receptor beta chains from one sample sequenced in a study of shared clonotypes between healthy human individuals (dated by TCRdb to about 2020). Libraries were made using the immunoSEQ multiplex PCR assay. TCRdb took this table from immuneACCESS and kept in-frame rearrangements with V and J called. Such tables lack part of the clones; where checked against another copy, unresolved V genes explain under half of the gap, and the rest is unexplained. A total of roughly 2.5 million clones appear in this sample, around 90% of them only once. About 0.13% of the sample goes to the ten largest clones. The sample taken for sequencing was naive CD4+ T cells sorted from blood. Explained via the paper, the cell subset or site label denotes: CD45RA+ positively selected. The receptors were gathered from a young man in good health.

The chain has TRBV28 and TRBJ2-5; 9 bases are a match to TRBD2. Germline V gene lookup returns CDR1 MDHEN and CDR2 SYDVKM. V was clipped by 6 bases and J by 5 bases; unmatched bases: 7. The CDR3 is 14 residues long. The CDR3, as DNA: TGTGCCAGCAGCCGAGCGGGGGGAGTGGAGACCCAGTACTTC. Translation: CASSRAGGVETQYF.

This clone came up a few times. This sequence joins TRBV10-3 and TRBJ1-1, with D possibly being TRBD1 (6 bases). Trimming removed 10 bases from V and 2 bases from J, with 17 bases in between. The CDR3 length is 14 residues. Per the germline V gene, CDR1 is ENHRY and CDR2 is SYGVKD. The CDR3 loop is CATRTGASNTEAFF. The CDR3 nucleotides read TGTGCCACCCGGACGGGGGCCAGCAACACTGAAGCTTTCTTT.

This clone is a singleton in its sample. The gene calls are TRBV18 and TRBJ2-5, with 7 nucleotides matching TRBD2. Trimming took 3 bases from V and 3 from J; bases not matched to a gene: 4. This CDR3 region has 14 residues. The V gene's germline CDR1 is KGHSH and CDR2 LQKENI. The CDR3 is CASSPGTTEETQYF. The CDR3, as DNA: TGTGCCAGCTCACCCGGGACTACCGAAGAGACCCAGTACTTC.

The rearrangement joins TRBV5-1 to TRBJ2-5; D is unclear. The CDR3 is 15 residues long. Germline CDR1 is SGHRS and CDR2 is YFSETQ. Between the trimmed V and J ends, which lost 1 base and 5 bases, there was a span of 15 bases. CDR3 region: CASSLQPRGVETQYF. In nucleotides, the CDR3 is TGCGCCAGCAGCTTGCAACCTCGTGGGGTTGAGACCCAGTACTTC. The variable domain in full, with the rest retrieved from reference TRBV5-1 and TRBJ2-5, is KAGVTQTPRYLIKTRGQQVTLSCSPISGHRSVSWYQQTPGQGLQFLFEYFSETQRNKGNFPGRFSGRQFSNSRSEMNVSTLELGDSALYLCASSLQPRGVETQYFGPGTRLLVL.

The CDR3 is CTSSLLGTSVFYEQYF. CDR3 DNA sequence: TGCACCAGCAGCCTACTCGGGACTAGCGTTTTCTACGAGCAGTACTTC. The chain uses TRBV1 and TRBJ2-7; the table assigns TRBD2, which was not confirmed against the DNA. TRBV1 constitutes a pseudogene. This CDR3 has 16 residues.

The gene calls are TRBV5-1 and TRBJ2-5; D could derive from TRBD1 or TRBD2 (5 bases each). This CDR3 has 14 amino acids. CDR1 and CDR2 (germline): SGHRS, YFSETQ. The V end lost 4 bases, the J end lost 4 bases, and 14 bases lay between the germline ends. The CDR3 region is CASSTGTPRETQYF. The CDR3 coding sequence is TGCGCCAGCAGCACCGGGACCCCCAGAGAGACCCAGTACTTC.

The chain uses TRBV7-6 and TRBJ2-1; 8 bases map to TRBD1. Germline V gives CDR1 SGHVS, CDR2 FNYEAQ. V shed 5 bases, J shed 4 bases, and the junction held 7 bases outside the gene matches. This CDR3 comprises 15 residues. CDR3 nucleotide sequence: TGTGCCAGCAGCATCCCGGACAGGGAATACAATGAGCAGTTCTTC. This encodes CASSIPDREYNEQFF.

The chain is built from TRBV9 and TRBJ2-7, with TRBD2 as a possible D gene (6 bases). V lost 0 bases, J lost 3 bases, and 13 bases lay in between. The CDR3 extends over 15 amino acids. Germline lookup yields CDR1 SGDLS and CDR2 YYNGEE. CDR3 amino acids: CASSVEEGPSYEQYF. The CDR3 nucleotides read TGTGCCAGCAGCGTAGAGGAGGGACCAAGCTACGAGCAGTACTTC.

This chain links TRBV5-1 with TRBJ2-3, with D possibly being TRBD2 (5 bases). This CDR3 region has 13 residues. Trimming cost V 4 bases and J 2 bases, with 8 bases left between them. Looked up from germline, CDR1 is SGHRS and CDR2 is YFSETQ. CDR3 DNA: TGCGCCAGCAGCGAGGGAGACACAGATACGCAGTATTTT. Its translation is CASSEGDTDTQYF.

The chain combines TRBV28 with TRBJ1-2, with D uncertain. The germline CDR1 and CDR2 sequences are MDHEN and SYDVKM. There are 12 residues in the CDR3. Deletions cut 2 bases from V and 6 bases from J, with 7 bases between. DNA for the CDR3: TGTGCCAGCAGTTTAGGAAGGAATGGCTACACCTTC. It yields the protein CASSLGRNGYTF.

The J gene is TRBJ2-3, the V gene TRBV4-2; tentatively, D is TRBD2 (6 bases). CDR3 length: 15 residues. V lost 1 base to trimming and J lost 5 bases, with 13 bases between them. Germline values: CDR1 LGHNA, CDR2 YNFKEQ. CDR3 sequence: CASSQVRTTKDTQYF. The DNA of the CDR3 is TGTGCCAGCAGCCAAGTCCGGACTACCAAAGATACGCAGTATTTT.

As for this clone: At the DNA level, this CDR3 is encoded by other sequences in the same sample as well. The V and J genes are TRBV5-1 and TRBJ2-7; 12 bases map to TRBD1. The CDR3 consists of 14 residues. Germline V CDR1 and CDR2: SGHRS, YFSETQ. V shed 5 bases and J 5 bases; nucleotides not matched to a gene: 5. The DNA of the CDR3 is TGCGCCAGCAGTCCGGGACAGGGGGCCCACGAGCAGTACTTC. It encodes CASSPGQGAHEQYF.

The chain has TRBV7-9 and TRBJ2-7; TRBD1 might be the D (6 bases). Germline CDR1 SEHNR, CDR2 FQNEAQ (reference sequence). Between the trimmed V and J ends, which lost 4 bases and 3 bases, there was a span of 19 bases. This CDR3 is built from 16 residues. The CDR3 sequence is CASSSENRDIIYEQYF. DNA for the CDR3: TGTGCCAGCAGCTCGGAGAACCGGGACATCATCTACGAGCAGTACTTC.

The rearrangement links TRBV5-1 to TRBJ2-5; 8 positions match TRBD1. V lost 3 bases, J lost 4 bases, and 14 bases stayed unmatched. The CDR3 covers 17 residues. The germline CDR1 and CDR2 sequences are SGHRS and YFSETQ. CDR3 amino acids: CASSSPRTGRAPETQYF. The CDR3 DNA reads as TGCGCCAGCAGCTCCCCGAGGACAGGGCGCGCGCCAGAGACCCAGTACTTC.

The chain uses TRBV6-5 and TRBJ1-2; the D is unclear. There are 13 residues in the CDR3. Trimming took 6 bases from V and 4 from J, leaving 12 bases between them. In germline, CDR1 is MNHEY, CDR2 SVGAGI. The CDR3 here is CASRETAVYGYTF. The DNA of the CDR3 is TGTGCCAGCAGGGAAACCGCGGTCTATGGCTACACCTTC.

V and J are TRBV2 and TRBJ2-1; possible D gene TRBD1, 6 bases. Per the germline V gene, CDR1 is SNHLY and CDR2 is FYNNEI. V lost 5 bases and J 1 base, leaving 12 bases between the germline ends. The CDR3 length is 15 residues. As DNA, the CDR3 is TGTGCCAGCAGTTCTCAGGGGCCGTCCTACAATGAGCAGTTCTTC. Its translation: CASSSQGPSYNEQFF.

The chain links TRBV5-8 to TRBJ2-1; TRBD1 aligns across 11 bases. The germline gives CDR1 SGHTS, CDR2 YDEGEE. The CDR3 runs 16 residues. V dropped 3 bases and J dropped 6; count of bases not matched to a gene: 8. The CDR3 coding sequence is TGTGCCAGCAGCTCGGCAGGGGGGACAGGGGGCAATGAGCAGTTCTTC. Its protein is CASSSAGGTGGNEQFF.

The chain is built from TRBV28 and TRBJ1-3; D may be TRBD1 (5 bases). Germline V gene data show CDR1 as MDHEN and CDR2 as SYDVKM. V was clipped by 6 bases and J by 0 bases, with 9 bases between them. This CDR3 has 14 residues. The CDR3 spells CASSRDPSGNTIYF. The DNA of the CDR3 is TGTGCCAGCAGCCGGGACCCCTCTGGAAACACCATATATTTT.

CDR3 sequence (DNA): TGTGCCATCAGCAGAGATAGGGGGGTCTACAATGAGCAGTTCTTC. Protein sequence: CAISRDRGVYNEQFF. The rearrangement links TRBV10-3 to TRBJ2-1; the D call may be TRBD1 or TRBD2 (6 bases each). The CDR3 spans 15 residues. V was pared by 6 bases and J by 3 bases, with 15 bases between. CDR1 is ENHRY and CDR2 is SYGVKD in the germline V gene.

This chain joins TRBV7-9 and TRBJ2-2; D ambiguous. Germline CDR1 reads SEHNR; CDR2 reads FQNEAQ (reference sequence). Trimming removed 5 bases from V and 2 bases from J, with 9 bases in between. This CDR3 is 14 amino acids long. The DNA of the CDR3 is TGTGCCAGCAGCGTTACGACTAACACCGGGGAGCTGTTTTTT. Its translation is CASSVTTNTGELFF.

A remark on this clone: The sample contains more than one DNA sequence encoding this CDR3. V is TRBV28 and J is TRBJ1-4; D is undetermined. Germline V CDR1 and CDR2: MDHEN, SYDVKM. V dropped 2 bases and J dropped 8 bases, with 12 bases sitting between them. The CDR3 totals 14 residues. The CDR3 region has the DNA TGTGCCAGCAGTTTACTGGGGTTGGGAGAAAAACTGTTTTTT. It specifies CASSLLGLGEKLFF. Drawing the rest from reference TRBV28 and TRBJ1-4, the complete variable domain is DVKVTQSSRYLVKRTGEKVFLECVQDMDHENMFWYRQDPGLGLRLIYFSYDVKMKEKGDIPEGYSVSREKKERFSLILESASTNQTSMYLCASSLLGLGEKLFFGSGTQLSVL.

The V gene is TRBV5-1, the J gene TRBJ2-5; TRBD1 matches at 10 bases. This CDR3 is built from 15 residues. The V gene end was trimmed by 0 bases and the J gene end by 6 bases; junction bases not matched to a gene: 5. From germline, CDR1 is SGHRS and CDR2 YFSETQ. This chain's CDR3 is CASSLETGGWKTQYF. Written as DNA, the CDR3 is TGCGCCAGCAGCTTGGAGACAGGGGGCTGGAAGACCCAGTACTTC. The full variable domain, in which reference TRBV5-1 and TRBJ2-5 provide the parts outside the CDR3, is KAGVTQTPRYLIKTRGQQVTLSCSPISGHRSVSWYQQTPGQGLQFLFEYFSETQRNKGNFPGRFSGRQFSNSRSEMNVSTLELGDSALYLCASSLETGGWKTQYFGPGTRLLVL.

This chain uses TRBV18 with TRBJ1-3; D is ambiguous. The germline V and J ends were trimmed by 2 bases and 0 bases, with 5 bases remaining between them. Germline V gene lookup returns CDR1 KGHSH and CDR2 LQKENI. The CDR3 length is 14 residues. CDR3 loop: CASSPMGSGNTIYF. The CDR3, as DNA: TGTGCCAGCTCACCAATGGGCTCTGGAAACACCATATATTTT.

As concerns this clone: Other DNA variants within this sample encode the same CDR3. The rearrangement joins TRBV18 to TRBJ1-6; 7 positions match TRBD1. J was trimmed by 10 bases and V by 6 bases; bases with no gene match: 9. The CDR3 is made up of 14 amino acids. In germline, CDR1 is KGHSH, CDR2 LQKENI. CDR3 nucleotides: TGTGCCAGCTCGCCCGACAGGGAGAGGTCACCCCTCCACTTT. Its protein is CASSPDRERSPLHF.

This sequence joins TRBV10-3 and TRBJ2-3; the match to TRBD1 covers 8 bases. Germline lookup yields CDR1 ENHRY and CDR2 SYGVKD. The CDR3 extends over 14 amino acids. V trimming: 7 bases; J trimming: 4 bases; junction bases outside the gene matches: 7. CDR3 DNA: TGTGCCATCAATGACAGGGGAGACGCAGATACGCAGTATTTT. Translation gives CAINDRGDADTQYF.

V gene TRBV6-1 combines with J gene TRBJ2-7; tentative D call: TRBD2 (6 bases). There are 15 residues in the CDR3. Germline-derived CDR1 and CDR2 are MNHNS and SASEGT. The V gene lost 9 bases and the J gene lost 0 bases, with 18 bases spanning the gap. The CDR3 nucleotides are TGTGCCAGGCGTGAGGGCGGGATGAGCTCCTACGAGCAGTACTTC. Its protein is CARREGGMSSYEQYF.

This clone was detected only once. The chain couples TRBV27 to TRBJ1-5, with TRBD1 matching 9 bases. V shed 0 bases and J 3 bases; nucleotides not matched to a gene: 3. Germline V lookup: CDR1 MNHEY, CDR2 SMNVEV (reference sequence). The CDR3 has 16 amino acids. For the CDR3, the DNA is TGTGCCAGCAGTTTATCGGGGGACAGGGTCAATCAGCCCCAGCATTTT. Its protein is CASSLSGDRVNQPQHF.

The V and J genes are TRBV4-1 and TRBJ1-4, with 7 positions matching TRBD1. This CDR3 has 16 amino acids. V lost 1 base to trimming and J lost 8 bases; unmatched junction nucleotides: 10. Per germline, CDR1 MGHRA and CDR2 YSYEKL. CDR3 sequence reads: CASSQVWTGGREKLFF. The DNA for the CDR3 is TGCGCCAGCAGCCAAGTCTGGACAGGCGGAAGAGAAAAACTGTTTTTT.